This T cell receptor beta chain was obtained from a study of metastatic and nonmetastatic thyroid tumors. V lost 4 bases, J lost 0 bases, and 13 bases lay in between. Germline V gives CDR1 SGHRS, CDR2 YFSETQ. This CDR3 region has 15 residues. Per the study methods: In papillary thyroid cancer, a distant-metastasis classifier was built using CDR3 differences across clinicopathological groups. TCRdb reanalyzed the PCR reads via MiXCR. The V and J calls reflect TCRdb's pipeline rather than the authors' work. The sample gives 50,000 or so clones, more than 20% of which show up once; around 3.8% is in the top ten. Among the patients, none had received any treatment before thyroid surgery. This clone was found many times.

The sequenced sample was blood. The source is a male donor with papillary thyroid cancer or a benign thyroid nodule (not recorded which). Some clones in this sample may be carry-over from other donors' samples. The J gene is TRBJ1-2, the V gene TRBV5-1, with a possible D match to TRBD1 (5 bases). This CDR3 reads CASSMGTSANYGYTF. CDR3 nucleotides: TGCGCCAGCAGCATGGGGACCTCAGCTAACTATGGCTACACCTTC.